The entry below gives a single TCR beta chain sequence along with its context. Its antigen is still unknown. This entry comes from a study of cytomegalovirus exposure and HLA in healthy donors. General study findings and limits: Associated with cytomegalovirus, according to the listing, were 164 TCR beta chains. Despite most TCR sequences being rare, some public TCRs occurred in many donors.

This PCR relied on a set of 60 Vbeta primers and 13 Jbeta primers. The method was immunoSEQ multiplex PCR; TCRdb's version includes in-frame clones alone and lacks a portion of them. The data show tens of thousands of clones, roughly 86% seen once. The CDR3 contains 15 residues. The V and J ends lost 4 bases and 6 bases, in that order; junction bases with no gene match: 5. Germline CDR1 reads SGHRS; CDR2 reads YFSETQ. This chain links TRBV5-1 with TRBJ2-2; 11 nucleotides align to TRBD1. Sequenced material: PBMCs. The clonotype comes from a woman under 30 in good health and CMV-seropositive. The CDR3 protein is CASSVRDRGAGELFF. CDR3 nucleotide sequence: TGCGCCAGCAGCGTCCGGGACAGGGGGGCCGGGGAGCTGTTTTTT. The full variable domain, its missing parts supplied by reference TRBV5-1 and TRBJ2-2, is KAGVTQTPRYLIKTRGQQVTLSCSPISGHRSVSWYQQTPGQGLQFLFEYFSETQRNKGNFPGRFSGRQFSNSRSEMNVSTLELGDSALYLCASSVRDRGAGELFFGEGSRLTVL.